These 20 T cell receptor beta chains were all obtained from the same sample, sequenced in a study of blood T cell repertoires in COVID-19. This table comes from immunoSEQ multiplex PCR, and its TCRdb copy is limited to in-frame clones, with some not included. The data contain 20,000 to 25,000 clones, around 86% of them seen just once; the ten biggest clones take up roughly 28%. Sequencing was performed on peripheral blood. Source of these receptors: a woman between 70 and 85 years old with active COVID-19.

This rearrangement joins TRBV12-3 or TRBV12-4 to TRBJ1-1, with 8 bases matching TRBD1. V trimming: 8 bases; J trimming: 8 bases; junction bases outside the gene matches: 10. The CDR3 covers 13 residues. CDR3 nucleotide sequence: TGTGCCAGCCAGTTCGTAAGGGACAGGGAAGCTTTCTTT. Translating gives CASQFVRDREAFF.

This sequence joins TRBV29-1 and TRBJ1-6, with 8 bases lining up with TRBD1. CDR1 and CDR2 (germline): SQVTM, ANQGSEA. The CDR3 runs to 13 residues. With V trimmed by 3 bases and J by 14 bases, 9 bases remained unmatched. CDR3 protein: CSVDPTGQGSLHF. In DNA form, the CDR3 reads TGCAGCGTTGATCCCACCGGACAGGGCTCCCTCCACTTT.

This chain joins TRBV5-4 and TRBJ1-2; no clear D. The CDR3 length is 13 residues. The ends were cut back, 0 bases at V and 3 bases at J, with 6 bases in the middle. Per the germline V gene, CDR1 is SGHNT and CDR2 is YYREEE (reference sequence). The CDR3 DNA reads TGTGCCAGCAGCTTGGACGGGGACTATGGCTACACCTTC. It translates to CASSLDGDYGYTF.

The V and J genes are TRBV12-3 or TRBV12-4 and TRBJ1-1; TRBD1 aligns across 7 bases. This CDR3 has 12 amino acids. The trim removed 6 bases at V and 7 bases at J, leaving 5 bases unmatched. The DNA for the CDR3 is TGTGCCAGCAGCTTCGGACAGGTTGAAGCTTTCTTT. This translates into CASSFGQVEAFF.

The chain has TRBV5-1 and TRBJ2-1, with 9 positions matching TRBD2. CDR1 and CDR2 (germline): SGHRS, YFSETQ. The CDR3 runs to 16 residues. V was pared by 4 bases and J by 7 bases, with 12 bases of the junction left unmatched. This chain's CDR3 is CASSKGGGGADNEQFF. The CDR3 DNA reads TGCGCCAGCAGCAAGGGTGGCGGGGGGGCGGATAATGAGCAGTTCTTC.

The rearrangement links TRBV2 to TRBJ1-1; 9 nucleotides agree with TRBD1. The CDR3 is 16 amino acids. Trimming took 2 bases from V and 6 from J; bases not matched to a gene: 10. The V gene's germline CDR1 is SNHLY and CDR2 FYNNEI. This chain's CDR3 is CASSELRQGGGAEAFF. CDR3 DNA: TGTGCCAGCAGTGAACTCCGACAGGGGGGAGGCGCTGAAGCTTTCTTT.

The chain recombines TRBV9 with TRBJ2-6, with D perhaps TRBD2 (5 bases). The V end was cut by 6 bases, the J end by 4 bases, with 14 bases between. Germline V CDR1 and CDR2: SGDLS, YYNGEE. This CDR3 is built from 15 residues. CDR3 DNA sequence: TGTGCCAGCACCGCTCCGACGGGGGGGGCCAACGTCCTGACTTTC. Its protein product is CASTAPTGGANVLTF.

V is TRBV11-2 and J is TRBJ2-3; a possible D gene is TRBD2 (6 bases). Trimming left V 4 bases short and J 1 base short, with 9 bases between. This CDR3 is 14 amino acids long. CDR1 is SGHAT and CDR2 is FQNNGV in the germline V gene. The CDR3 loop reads CASSSGTRTDTQYF. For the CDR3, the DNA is TGTGCCAGCAGCTCTGGGACTCGCACAGATACGCAGTATTTT.

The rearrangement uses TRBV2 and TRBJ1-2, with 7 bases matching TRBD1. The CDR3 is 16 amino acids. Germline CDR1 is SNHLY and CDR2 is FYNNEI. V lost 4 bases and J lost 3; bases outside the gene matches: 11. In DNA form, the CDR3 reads TGTGCCAGCAGTGTGTCAGGGGGACCAACTCACTATGGCTACACCTTC. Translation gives CASSVSGGPTHYGYTF.

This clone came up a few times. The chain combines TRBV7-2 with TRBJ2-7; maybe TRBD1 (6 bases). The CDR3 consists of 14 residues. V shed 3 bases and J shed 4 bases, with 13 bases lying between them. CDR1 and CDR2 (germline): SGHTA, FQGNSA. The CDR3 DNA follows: TGTGCCAGCAGCTTGGGACAACCAAGTTACGAGCAGTACTTC. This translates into CASSLGQPSYEQYF.

The CDR3 DNA sequence: TGTGCCAGCAGCCTAAGGACAGGGGGTAGAGTTAATTCACCCCTCCACTTT. Translating it yields CASSLRTGGRVNSPLHF. The chain is built from TRBV3-1 (or the pseudogene TRBV3-2) and TRBJ1-6; 10 bases align to TRBD1. The V segment lost 4 bases and the J segment 6 bases; nucleotides outside the gene matches: 9. This CDR3 has 17 amino acids. Per the germline V gene, CDR1 is LGHDT and CDR2 is YNNKEL (reference sequence).

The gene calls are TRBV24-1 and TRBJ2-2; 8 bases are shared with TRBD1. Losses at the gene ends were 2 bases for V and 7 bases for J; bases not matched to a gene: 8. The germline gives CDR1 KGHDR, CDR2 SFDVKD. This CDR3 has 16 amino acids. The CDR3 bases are TGTGCCACCAGTGATTGGACAGGGAGTGTTAACGGGGAGCTGTTTTTT. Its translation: CATSDWTGSVNGELFF.

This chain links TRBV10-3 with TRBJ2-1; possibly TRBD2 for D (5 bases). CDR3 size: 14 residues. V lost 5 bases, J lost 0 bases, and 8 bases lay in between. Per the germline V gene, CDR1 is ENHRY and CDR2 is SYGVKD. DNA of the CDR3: TGTGCCATCAGTCCTAGCAGCTCCTACAATGAGCAGTTCTTC. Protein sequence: CAISPSSSYNEQFF.

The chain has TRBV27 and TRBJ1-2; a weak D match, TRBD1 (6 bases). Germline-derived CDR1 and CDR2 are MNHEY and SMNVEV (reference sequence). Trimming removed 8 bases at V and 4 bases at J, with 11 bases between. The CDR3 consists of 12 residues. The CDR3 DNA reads TGTGCCAGCCGGGGGGCGGGCTATGGCTACACCTTC. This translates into CASRGAGYGYTF.

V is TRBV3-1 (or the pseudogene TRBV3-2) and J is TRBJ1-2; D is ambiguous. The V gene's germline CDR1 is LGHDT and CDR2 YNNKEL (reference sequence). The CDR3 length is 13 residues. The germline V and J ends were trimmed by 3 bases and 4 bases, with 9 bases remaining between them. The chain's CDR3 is CASSHLGGYGYTF. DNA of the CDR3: TGTGCCAGCAGCCATTTGGGAGGCTATGGCTACACCTTC.

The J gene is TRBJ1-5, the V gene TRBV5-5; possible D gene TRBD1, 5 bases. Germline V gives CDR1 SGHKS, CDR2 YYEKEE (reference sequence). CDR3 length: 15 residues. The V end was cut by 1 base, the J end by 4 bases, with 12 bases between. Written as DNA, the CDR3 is TGTGCCAGCAGCTTGTCAGGGCCACTGAATCAGCCCCAGCATTTT. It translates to CASSLSGPLNQPQHF.

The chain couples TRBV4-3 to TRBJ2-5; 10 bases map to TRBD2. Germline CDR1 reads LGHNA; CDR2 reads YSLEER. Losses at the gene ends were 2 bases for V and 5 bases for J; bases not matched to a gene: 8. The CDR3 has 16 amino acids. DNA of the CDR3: TGCGCCAGCAGCCAATCCCTAGCGGGGGTCGGGGAGACCCAGTACTTC. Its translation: CASSQSLAGVGETQYF.

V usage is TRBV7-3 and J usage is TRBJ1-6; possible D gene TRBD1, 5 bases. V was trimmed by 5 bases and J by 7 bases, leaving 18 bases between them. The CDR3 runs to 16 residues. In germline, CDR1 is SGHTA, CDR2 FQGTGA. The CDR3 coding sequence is TGTGCCAGCAGCCCACGTCCCAGGGAGGGAAATTCACCCCTCCACTTT. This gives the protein CASSPRPREGNSPLHF.

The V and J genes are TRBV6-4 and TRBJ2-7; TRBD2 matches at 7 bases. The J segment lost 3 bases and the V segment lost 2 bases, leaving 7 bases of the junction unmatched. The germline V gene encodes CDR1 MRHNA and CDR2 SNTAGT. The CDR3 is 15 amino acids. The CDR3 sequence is CASSDTPTGGYEQYF. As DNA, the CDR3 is TGTGCCAGCAGTGACACCCCAACGGGGGGCTACGAGCAGTACTTC.

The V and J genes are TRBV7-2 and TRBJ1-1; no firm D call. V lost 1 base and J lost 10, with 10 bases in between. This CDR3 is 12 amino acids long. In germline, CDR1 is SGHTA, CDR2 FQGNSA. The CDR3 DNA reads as TGTGCCAGCAGCTTAGGGGAGCAGGTAGCTTTCTTT. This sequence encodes CASSLGEQVAFF.